Listed below are T cell receptor beta chains from one sample, sequenced in a study of neoadjuvant anti-PD-1 for oral cavity cancer. Clones were sequenced by immunoSEQ multiplex PCR, and TCRdb holds only the in-frame ones, with some missing. The sample records 55,000 to 75,000 clones, more than 60% being singletons. Source: PBMCs, taken before nivolumab (anti-PD-1) treatment. The receptor source for this set is a person aged 40 to 85 with oral cavity squamous cell carcinoma. The CDR3 runs from the conserved cysteine through the conserved F or W. D genes are given only for firm matches. The listing skips clone size in some rows; elsewhere it reads once, few, many or a size class.

v_gene	abundance	d_gene	j_gene	CDR3aa	CDR3nt
TRBV29-1	NA	TRBD1	TRBJ1-2	CSVEGGQGSGYTF	TGCAGCGTTGAAGGAGGACAGGGAAGTGGCTACACCTTC
TRBV6-6	NA	NA	TRBJ1-1	CASTQGGNEAFF	TGTGCCAGCACTCAAGGAGGGAATGAAGCTTTCTTT
TRBV9	few	TRBD2	TRBJ2-3	CASSVRFLAGDTDTQYF	TGTGCCAGCAGCGTACGGTTTCTAGCGGGAGACACAGATACGCAGTATTTT
TRBV7-9	NA	NA	TRBJ2-2	CASSLGVANTGELFF	TGTGCCAGCAGCTTAGGTGTGGCGAACACCGGGGAGCTGTTTTTT
TRBV6-6	NA	NA	TRBJ2-7	CASRPEGVPYEQYF	TGTGCCAGCAGACCCGAGGGTGTACCCTACGAGCAGTACTTC
TRBV28	NA	NA	TRBJ2-5	CASSPYQETQYF	TGTGCCAGCAGCCCCTATCAAGAGACCCAGTACTTC
TRBV6-6	NA	TRBD2	TRBJ2-2	CASRDGLAVGELFF	TGTGCCAGCAGGGACGGACTAGCTGTCGGGGAGCTGTTTTTT
TRBV7-9	NA	NA	TRBJ1-2	CASSPDGFYGYTF	TGTGCCAGCAGCCCGGACGGATTCTATGGCTACACCTTC
TRBV2	NA	NA	TRBJ1-4	CASSRGQPNEKLFF	TGTGCCAGCTCTAGGGGTCAGCCAAATGAAAAACTGTTTTTT
TRBV4-1	NA	NA	TRBJ2-5	CASSLEDSGETQYF	TGCGCCAGCAGCCTCGAGGACTCGGGAGAGACCCAGTACTTC
TRBV7-9	NA	TRBD1	TRBJ2-4	CASSSRTGARAKNIQYF	TGTGCCAGCAGCTCCAGGACAGGGGCAAGGGCCAAAAACATTCAGTACTTC
TRBV27	NA	NA	TRBJ2-7	CASSSRRGASYEQYF	TGTGCCAGCAGTTCGAGAAGGGGGGCCTCCTACGAGCAGTACTTC
TRBV5-6	once	NA	TRBJ1-1	CASSLLLNTEAFF	TGTGCCAGCAGTCTCCTCCTGAACACTGAAGCTTTCTTT
TRBV7-2	NA	NA	TRBJ2-1	CASSLGTLREQFF	TGTGCCAGCAGCTTAGGGACTTTACGAGAGCAGTTCTTC
TRBV6-6	NA	NA	TRBJ2-3	CASTQGLNTDTQYF	TGTGCCAGCACTCAAGGGTTGAACACAGATACGCAGTATTTT
TRBV9	NA	NA	TRBJ2-7	CASSVGGASEQYF	TGTGCCAGCAGCGTAGGAGGGGCGAGCGAGCAGTACTTC
TRBV5-1	NA	NA	TRBJ1-2	CASSLDGRELYGYTF	TGCGCCAGCAGCTTGGATGGGAGAGAACTCTATGGCTACACCTTC
TRBV6-1	NA	NA	TRBJ2-1	CASSITRDNEQFF	TGTGCCAGCTCTATTACTCGGGACAATGAGCAGTTCTTC
TRBV15	NA	NA	TRBJ2-7	CATSRDLSAGFYEQYF	TGTGCCACCAGCAGAGATCTTTCGGCAGGCTTCTACGAGCAGTACTTC
TRBV19	NA	NA	TRBJ1-6	CASGSGIPNSPLHF	TGTGCCAGTGGTTCCGGAATCCCGAATTCACCCCTCCACTTT
TRBV30	NA	TRBD2	TRBJ2-5	CAWSVRPAGVSVETQYF	TGTGCCTGGAGTGTAAGACCAGCGGGAGTTTCCGTCGAGACCCAGTACTTC
TRBV14	NA	NA	TRBJ2-5	CASRFGFTETQYF	TGTGCCAGCAGATTCGGGTTTACAGAGACCCAGTACTTC
TRBV19	NA	TRBD1	TRBJ1-5	CARIRTGGYSNQPQHF	TGTGCCAGGATTAGGACAGGGGGCTATAGCAATCAGCCCCAGCATTTT
TRBV6-6	NA	NA	TRBJ1-1	CASSWEGGTEAFF	TGTGCCAGCAGTTGGGAGGGGGGCACTGAAGCTTTCTTT
TRBV2	NA	TRBD1	TRBJ1-5	CASSYDRVGQPQHF	TGTGCCAGCAGTTACGACAGGGTCGGGCAGCCCCAGCATTTT
TRBV10-3	NA	NA	TRBJ2-3	CAISAVGGGTDTQYF	TGTGCCATCAGTGCCGTCGGAGGGGGCACAGATACGCAGTATTTT
TRBV7-8	few	NA	TRBJ2-3	CASSFVADTQYF	TGTGCCAGCAGCTTCGTAGCAGATACGCAGTATTTT
TRBV28	NA	NA	TRBJ1-1	CASSPPPLGNTEAFF	TGTGCCAGCAGCCCACCCCCCCTTGGGAACACTGAAGCTTTCTTT
TRBV5-1	NA	NA	TRBJ1-4	CASTTGPTNEKLFF	TGCGCCAGTACTACAGGACCAACTAATGAAAAACTGTTTTTT
TRBV5-1	once	TRBD1	TRBJ2-1	CASSSGTASPYNEQFF	TGCGCCAGCAGCTCTGGGACAGCAAGCCCCTACAATGAGCAGTTCTTC
TRBV7-2	NA	NA	TRBJ1-5	CASSASSTRQPQHF	TGTGCCAGCAGCGCTTCTTCGACCAGGCAGCCCCAGCATTTT
TRBV7-6	NA	NA	TRBJ2-1	CASSLTGINNEQFF	TGTGCCAGCAGCTTAACAGGGATCAACAATGAGCAGTTCTTC
TRBV2	NA	NA	TRBJ2-3	CASSKGLGDGTDTQYF	TGTGCCAGCAGTAAAGGGCTAGGGGATGGCACAGATACGCAGTATTTT
TRBV7-9	NA	TRBD1	TRBJ1-1	CASSTGTGGRYTEAFF	TGTGCCAGCAGCACCGGGACAGGGGGAAGGTACACTGAAGCTTTCTTT
TRBV7-9	NA	NA	TRBJ2-5	CASSLTGSQGETQYF	TGTGCCAGCAGCTTAACCGGGTCCCAGGGAGAGACCCAGTACTTC
TRBV7-2	NA	NA	TRBJ1-5	CASSLAGGAQPQHF	TGTGCCAGCAGCTTAGCGGGGGGCGCCCAGCCCCAGCATTTT
TRBV7-9	few	NA	TRBJ2-5	CASSSLWGARETQYF	TGTGCCAGCAGCTCCCTGTGGGGAGCGAGAGAGACCCAGTACTTC
TRBV7-9	NA	NA	TRBJ2-1	CASSSPAGSYNEQFF	TGTGCCAGCAGCTCCCCCGCCGGTTCCTACAATGAGCAGTTCTTC
TRBV5-1	once	NA	TRBJ2-5	CASSLGTTQETQYF	TGCGCCAGCAGCTTGGGGACAACCCAAGAGACCCAGTACTTC
TRBV6-5	NA	NA	TRBJ2-3	CASKETRGRTDTQYF	TGTGCCAGCAAGGAAACTCGGGGGCGCACAGATACGCAGTATTTT
TRBV6-5	few	TRBD1	TRBJ2-7	CASTTDRSSYEQYF	TGTGCCAGCACTACGGACAGGAGCTCCTACGAGCAGTACTTC
TRBV27	NA	NA	TRBJ2-2	CASSLMGWNTGELFF	TGTGCCAGCAGTTTAATGGGGTGGAACACCGGGGAGCTGTTTTTT
TRBV4-1	NA	NA	TRBJ2-4	CASRPNRDGKNIQYF	TGCGCCAGCAGACCGAACAGGGACGGCAAAAACATTCAGTACTTC
TRBV2	NA	NA	TRBJ1-2	CASSAPEKGGYTF	TGTGCCAGCAGTGCCCCCGAGAAGGGTGGCTACACCTTC